The 30 T cell receptor beta chains given below trace back to one sample, sequenced in a study of regulatory T cells in long-lasting Graves disease. This sample's time point: newly diagnosed GD, antithyroid drugs for less than 3 months. The TCR library was made from RNA extracted from PBMCs. CDR3-region Arm-PCR and iRepertoire HTBI primers produced the TCR beta libraries. TCRdb reprocessed the multiplex PCR reads via MiXCR and lists one record per CDR3 protein. Found here are roughly 400,000 distinct CDR3 sequences, approximately 16% of them singletons; the top ten hold approximately 7.8%. The sample was also linked to a second study, of T cells in Graves' hyperthyroidism and ophthalmopathy.

Sequenced material: peripheral blood mononuclear cells (PBMCs), taken at new diagnosis, from a patient treated with antithyroid drugs. The receptors were gathered from a woman aged 40 to 50 with Graves disease.

This clonotype was found many times. The chain joins TRBV14 to TRBJ2-7, with 7 bases aligning to TRBD1. The germline V gene encodes CDR1 SGHDN and CDR2 FVKESK. The length of the CDR3 is 15 residues. V dropped 3 bases and J dropped 5; count of bases not matched to a gene: 10. The CDR3 nucleotides read TGTGCCAGCAGCCAGAACGACAGGGACCCCCACGAGCAGTACTTC. The encoded protein is CASSQNDRDPHEQYF.

In its sample, this clonotype was seen many times. CDR3 sequence reads: CASSSRGEASNNEQFF. The DNA of the CDR3 is TGTGCCAGCAGTTCCCGTGGCGAGGCTAGCAACAATGAGCAGTTCTTC. The chain joins TRBV6-2 or TRBV6-3 to TRBJ2-1, with D possibly being TRBD2 (5 bases). From germline, CDR1 is MNHEY and CDR2 SVGEGT. There are 16 residues in the CDR3. V was trimmed by 4 bases and J by 5 bases, leaving 18 bases between them.

The rearrangement links TRBV3-1 to TRBJ1-1; 9 bases are a match to TRBD1. Germline CDR1 is LGHDT and CDR2 is YNNKEL (reference sequence). J gave up 4 bases and V 3 bases, and 3 bases lay outside the gene matches. This CDR3 spans 14 amino acids. The CDR3 here is CASSHQTGGTEAFF. In DNA, the CDR3 is TGTGCCAGCAGCCATCAGACAGGGGGCACTGAAGCTTTCTTT.

With respect to this clonotype: At one boundary the junction diverges from the germline segment, which might be a read error. The gene calls are TRBV4-1 and TRBJ1-1, with TRBD1 matching over 7 bases. The CDR3 is made up of 15 amino acids. Germline V gene lookup returns CDR1 MGHRA and CDR2 YSYEKL. The CDR3 spells CASSQGQGTNTEACF. Written as DNA, the CDR3 is TGCGCCAGCAGCCAAGGACAGGGAACGAACACTGAAGCTTGCTTT.

This clonotype turned up a few times. V usage is TRBV18 and J usage is TRBJ2-7, with D uncertain. CDR1 is KGHSH and CDR2 is LQKENI in the germline V gene. The CDR3 runs to 15 residues. Deletions cut 2 bases from V and 0 bases from J, with 11 bases between. CDR3 coding DNA: TGTGCCAGCTCACCAAGAACAACTGGCTCCTACGAGCAGTACTTC. Its protein is CASSPRTTGSYEQYF.

This clonotype was counted ten times or more. The CDR3: CASSLGGTNQPQHF. The CDR3 DNA is TGTGCCAGCAGCCTCGGGGGGACCAATCAGCCCCAGCATTTT. The chain carries TRBV28 and TRBJ1-5; D possibly corresponds to TRBD1 (5 bases). Per the germline V gene, CDR1 is MDHEN and CDR2 is SYDVKM. V was shortened by 6 bases and J by 3 bases, with 12 bases between the two germline ends. The CDR3 is 14 residues long.

The chain carries TRBV30 and TRBJ1-1, with a tentative D call TRBD1 (6 bases). This CDR3 region has 16 residues. Germline assignment: CDR1 GTSNPN and CDR2 SVGIG (reference sequence). Trimming took off 2 bases at V and 0 bases at J, with 16 bases between the two ends. The CDR3: CAWSPNRQVLNTEAFF. The CDR3 DNA reads as TGTGCCTGGAGTCCCAACAGACAGGTTCTGAACACTGAAGCTTTCTTT.

This clonotype was counted at least ten times. The CDR3 DNA follows: TGTGCCAGCAGCCCGCCTAGGGGAGGGCAGTTCTTC. Translated, it gives CASSPPRGGQFF. The rearrangement joins TRBV5-6 to TRBJ2-5; possible D gene TRBD2, 6 bases. The J call may be faulty, since TRBJ2-1 better matches the DNA end. This CDR3 is 12 amino acids long. In germline, CDR1 is SGHDT, CDR2 YYEEEE.

Many counts were recorded for this clonotype. This chain uses TRBV12-3 or TRBV12-4 with TRBJ2-5; D is unresolved. V was clipped by 1 base and J by 4 bases, with 10 bases between them. CDR3 length: 14 amino acids. In DNA, the CDR3 is TGTGCCAGCAGTTTAGATGGCTATTTAGAGACCCAGTACTTC. Translation: CASSLDGYLETQYF.

This clonotype was found a few times. J is TRBJ1-6 and V is TRBV7-8, with TRBD1 as a possible D gene (6 bases). The CDR3 runs 16 residues. Germline values: CDR1 SGHVS, CDR2 FQNEAQ. Trimming shortened V by 4 bases and J by 2 bases, and 12 bases separated the two germline ends. CDR3: CASSSPGTTYNSPLHF. The CDR3 DNA reads as TGTGCCAGCAGCTCACCCGGGACAACCTATAATTCACCCCTCCACTTT.

In this sample, this clonotype turned up many times. The chain carries TRBV20-1 and TRBJ2-7, with a possible D match to TRBD2 (5 bases). Germline V gene sequence: CDR1 DFQATT, CDR2 SNEGSKA (reference sequence). The CDR3 is 15 amino acids. The V gene lost 3 bases and the J gene lost 2 bases, with 17 bases spanning the gap. The CDR3: CSASPLAGRAYEQYF. In DNA, the CDR3 is TGCAGTGCTAGCCCCCTGGCGGGCAGAGCCTACGAGCAGTACTTC.

The chain employs TRBV12-3 or TRBV12-4 and TRBJ2-5; 7 bases match TRBD2. CDR3 length: 13 amino acids. The junction had 1 base not matched to a gene; V was cut back by 5 bases and J by 1 base. The CDR3 region has the DNA TGTGCCAGCAGTAGACTAGCCCAAGAGACCCAGTACTTC. Translating it yields CASSRLAQETQYF.

This clonotype showed up many times. This chain links TRBV27 with TRBJ1-2; D not certain. The CDR3 is 15 amino acids. V gave up 0 bases and J gave up 2 bases, with 10 bases separating them. CDR1 and CDR2 from the germline V gene are MNHEY and SMNVEV (reference sequence). The CDR3 nucleotides read TGTGCCAGCAGTTTATCAACTACCCACAACTATGGCTACACCTTC. Translated, it gives CASSLSTTHNYGYTF.

This clonotype was seen at least ten times. V and J are TRBV7-9 and TRBJ2-7, with 11 bases fitting TRBD2. CDR1 is SEHNR and CDR2 is FQNEAQ in the germline V gene (reference sequence). J lost 3 bases, V lost 4 bases, and 8 bases had no gene match. The CDR3 covers 16 residues. This CDR3 is CASSSIAGGTGYEQYF. Here the CDR3 DNA reads TGTGCCAGCAGCTCGATAGCGGGAGGGACGGGCTACGAGCAGTACTTC.

This clonotype was seen repeatedly, ten times or more. The chain is built from TRBV7-3 and TRBJ2-3; 7 nucleotides match TRBD2. The CDR3 has 15 amino acids. Trimming took 6 bases from V and 0 from J; bases not matched to a gene: 6. The germline gives CDR1 SGHTA, CDR2 FQGTGA. Here the CDR3 reads CASSYSGPSTDTQYF. The CDR3 nucleotides are TGTGCCAGCAGTTATAGCGGGCCTAGCACAGATACGCAGTATTTT.

This clonotype was found many times. As DNA, the CDR3 is TGTGCCAGCAGCCAAGGGGATGGGGGATCCTACGAGCAGTACTTC. It is translated as CASSQGDGGSYEQYF. J is TRBJ2-7 and V is TRBV25-1; the D call may be TRBD1 or TRBD2 (5 bases each). This CDR3 has 15 amino acids. Per germline, CDR1 MGHDK and CDR2 SYGVNS. Trimming removed 6 bases from V and 1 base from J, with 16 bases in between.

As concerns this clonotype: One end of the junction fails to match germline, which may point to a read error. The chain carries TRBV6-2 or TRBV6-3 and TRBJ2-2, with D maybe TRBD2 (6 bases). The CDR3 is 14 amino acids. In germline, CDR1 is MNHEY, CDR2 SVGEGT. CDR3 in DNA: TGTGCCAGCACCACGGGCAAGGGTATCGGGGGGCTGTTTTTT. This translates into CASTTGKGIGGLFF.

The chain links TRBV12-5 to TRBJ2-1, with D hard to call. The germline V gene encodes CDR1 LGHNT and CDR2 FRNRAP. The CDR3 has 13 amino acids. Trimming removed 6 bases at V and 6 bases at J, with 12 bases between. The CDR3 protein is CASGPESANEQFF. The CDR3 nucleotides read TGTGCTAGTGGACCCGAGAGTGCCAATGAGCAGTTCTTC.

This clonotype was recorded a few times. The gene calls are TRBV25-1 and TRBJ2-5; no definite D call. CDR1 is MGHDK and CDR2 is SYGVNS in the germline V gene. Trimming shortened V by 5 bases and J by 4 bases, and 14 bases separated the two germline ends. This CDR3 has 14 amino acids. The CDR3 protein is CASSKGPLGETQYF. DNA for the CDR3: TGTGCCAGCAGTAAGGGCCCCCTCGGAGAGACCCAGTACTTC.

The V call is TRBV10-3, the J call TRBJ1-2; 10 bases are shared with TRBD1. The CDR3 has 11 residues. The ends lost 10 bases at V and 6 bases at J; junction bases unmatched: 2. Germline V lookup: CDR1 ENHRY, CDR2 SYGVKD. The CDR3 nucleotides are TGTGCCACCGGGACAGGGGATGGCTACACCTTC. Amino acids: CATGTGDGYTF.

The chain joins TRBV5-5 to TRBJ2-7; D is perhaps TRBD2 (7 bases). Trimming took 0 bases from V and 6 from J, leaving 13 bases between them. The CDR3 runs 14 residues. CDR1 and CDR2 from the germline V gene are SGHKS and YYEKEE (reference sequence). This CDR3 is CASSLGSGTFEQYF. The CDR3 DNA reads as TGTGCCAGCAGCTTGGGCAGCGGGACATTCGAGCAGTACTTC.

This clonotype came up many times. V and J are TRBV27 and TRBJ2-7; 10 bases map to TRBD1. The CDR3 runs 15 residues. The V gene's germline CDR1 is MNHEY and CDR2 SMNVEV (reference sequence). The trim removed 7 bases at V and 6 bases at J, leaving 12 bases unmatched. In DNA form, the CDR3 reads TGTGCCAGCAAACTAATCCCGGGACAGGGGACCGAGCAGTACTTC. Translation: CASKLIPGQGTEQYF.

This clonotype was seen many times. This CDR3 is CASSFRREGHLTQYF. The CDR3, as DNA: TGTGCCAGCAGCTTCCGGCGGGAGGGCCACCTTACGCAGTATTTT. This rearrangement joins TRBV11-3 to TRBJ2-3; 9 bases match TRBD2. The CDR3 consists of 15 residues. CDR1 SGHNT and CDR2 YENEEA come from the germline V gene. J was trimmed by 8 bases and V by 3 bases; bases with no gene match: 9.

This clonotype was detected many times. The chain is built from TRBV10-3 and TRBJ2-7; no clear D gene. The CDR3 covers 16 residues. Trimming cost V 0 bases and J 1 base, with 13 bases left between them. Per germline, CDR1 ENHRY and CDR2 SYGVKD. CDR3 region: CAISESKSVASYEQYF. DNA of the CDR3: TGTGCCATCAGTGAGTCGAAGAGCGTTGCTTCCTACGAGCAGTACTTC.

This clonotype was counted many times. The chain uses TRBV28 and TRBJ1-2; 7 bases map to TRBD1. Germline loops: CDR1 MDHEN, CDR2 SYDVKM. The trim removed 7 bases at V and 4 bases at J, leaving 9 bases unmatched. The CDR3 is made up of 14 amino acids. Here the CDR3 reads CASTSTGSRYGYTF. The CDR3 bases are TGTGCCAGCACCTCGACAGGGTCGCGCTATGGCTACACCTTC.

This clonotype was found many times. This sequence joins TRBV10-3 and TRBJ2-2, with D tentatively TRBD1 or TRBD2 (5 bases each). This CDR3 region has 18 residues. V gave up 0 bases and J gave up 2 bases, with 16 bases separating them. Per germline, CDR1 ENHRY and CDR2 SYGVKD. The CDR3 spells CAISESTGRDRNTGELFF. As DNA, the CDR3 is TGTGCCATCAGTGAGTCGACTGGACGGGACCGAAACACCGGGGAGCTGTTTTTT.

This clonotype was counted only a few times. The J gene is TRBJ2-2, the V gene TRBV20-1; 12 positions match TRBD2. Germline lookup yields CDR1 DFQATT and CDR2 SNEGSKA (reference sequence). Trimming cost V 3 bases and J 11 bases; bases outside gene matches: 7. The CDR3 has 14 residues. This CDR3 is CSARTSGSNGELFF. The CDR3 DNA sequence: TGCAGTGCTAGGACTAGCGGGAGCAATGGCGAGCTGTTTTTT.

This clonotype showed up many times. V gene TRBV14 combines with J gene TRBJ2-5; unclear D gene. The CDR3 is made up of 15 amino acids. The germline V and J ends were trimmed by 1 base and 4 bases, with 13 bases remaining between them. Germline V gene sequence: CDR1 SGHDN, CDR2 FVKESK. This CDR3 reads CASSQGSVWRETQYF. The CDR3 nucleotides read TGTGCCAGCAGCCAAGGTTCGGTCTGGAGAGAGACCCAGTACTTC. Supplemented by reference TRBV14 and TRBJ2-5, the full variable domain reads EAGVTQFPSHSVIEKGQTVTLRCDPISGHDNLYWYRRVMGKEIKFLLHFVKESKQDESGMPNNRFLAERTGGTYSTLKVQPAELEDSGVYFCASSQGSVWRETQYFGPGTRLLVL.

This clonotype was recorded at least ten times. V usage is TRBV28 and J usage is TRBJ2-1; TRBD2 matches at 8 bases. The CDR3 extends over 14 amino acids. V lost 5 bases and J lost 5; bases outside the gene matches: 5. The germline V gene has CDR1 MDHEN and CDR2 SYDVKM. The CDR3 DNA reads TGTGCCAGCAGTCCACGGACTAGCCACAATGAGCAGTTCTTC. Translation: CASSPRTSHNEQFF.

The chain carries TRBV29-1 and TRBJ2-5; unclear D gene. The ends were cut back, 3 bases at V and 2 bases at J, with 10 bases in the middle. This CDR3 is 13 amino acids long. In germline, CDR1 is SQVTM, CDR2 ANQGSEA. CDR3 DNA: TGCAGCGTTGAGCCATCCCAACAAGAGACCCAGTACTTC. Amino acid sequence: CSVEPSQQETQYF.